This TCR beta chain derives from a study of blood T cell repertoires in COVID-19. Looking at the study overall: Whether acute or convalescent, the COVID-19 samples came from the United States, Italy and Spain. The cDNA or gDNA used as material had been derived from T cells, B-cell-depleted T cells, or PBMCs.

Methods used by the authors: Amplification with reference gene primers provided the estimates of nucleated cell counts. TCRdb's copy holds only in-frame clones and misses some; the assay was immunoSEQ multiplex PCR. The DNA gave D and trimming, while V, J and clone size come from that table. The sample carries 120,000 or so clones, 88% recorded once. This CDR3 contains 15 residues. Germline CDR1 MNHEY, CDR2 SVGEGT. V was shortened by 0 bases and J by 3 bases, with 8 bases between the two germline ends. The receptor comes from a middle-aged man with acute or convalescent COVID-19. The sequenced sample consisted of peripheral blood. J is TRBJ2-2 and V is TRBV6-2 or TRBV6-3, with a tentative D call TRBD2 (6 bases). CDR3 coding DNA: TGTGCCAGCAGTTACTCCGGGACTTACACCGGGGAGCTGTTTTTT. Translated: CASSYSGTYTGELFF.